This TCR beta chain derives from a study of Ad26.COV2.S vaccination and SARS-CoV-2 variants. Study-level background: A participant enrolled in the COV1001 Ad26.COV2.S trial arm provided the sample. Once or twice, 56 days apart, Ad26.COV2.S was delivered intramuscularly.

The data were produced by immunoSEQ multiplex PCR, yet TCRdb's version contains in-frame clones alone and is incomplete. The sample has some 500,000 clones, nearly 90% seen once. Treatment of the sample: around 19 received Ad26.COV2.S at low or high dose, single or two shots; a few received placebo; per-sample allocation not given. Sample collection was performed on day 63 after the first vaccine or placebo injection. An adult aged 18-55 years in Boston served as the donor. Vaccination used an Ad26 vector expressing Wuhan-strain SARS-CoV-2 spike. V was trimmed by 1 base and J by 2 bases, leaving 10 bases between them. CDR1 and CDR2 (germline): SEHNR, FQNEAQ (reference sequence). CDR3 size: 15 residues.

This receptor was obtained from a person aged 18-60 years who received the Ad26.COV2.S COVID-19 vaccine or a placebo. Sequencing was performed on peripheral blood, taken in a trial of Ad26.COV2.S vaccine versus placebo. The chain couples TRBV7-9 to TRBJ2-3; D might be TRBD1 (5 bases). The CDR3 loop is CASSLGQLFTDTQYF. The CDR3 DNA reads as TGTGCCAGCAGCTTAGGACAGCTCTTCACAGATACGCAGTATTTT.